This T cell receptor beta chain emerged from a study of neurological immune-mediated disorders. Study context: Relapsing-remitting disease was seen in about nine tenths of the roughly 34 multiple sclerosis patients, and secondary progressive disease was seen in 3.

Study-level results: The greatest degree of TCR clonal expansion was observed in HTLV-1-associated myelopathy, with the lowest in multiple sclerosis, below that of healthy controls. When the repertoires were sorted by phylogenetic grouping, those of 18 of 34 multiple sclerosis patients ended up in one related-CDR3 cluster, a possible signature.

The V gene lost 1 base and the J gene lost 3 bases, with 9 bases spanning the gap. This CDR3 is 14 amino acids long. Germline lookup yields CDR1 DFQATT and CDR2 SNEGSKA (reference sequence). This clonotype was seen at least ten times. Its specificity is unknown. TCRdb processed the 5' RACE reads anew with MiXCR; each CDR3 protein has one entry. Of tens of thousands of distinct CDR3 sequences listed, approximately 2.8% are singletons. The source of this sequence is a woman aged 25-40 years with multiple sclerosis. Specimen: PBMCs. The chain joins TRBV20-1 to TRBJ2-2, with no clear D. CDR3 DNA: TGCAGTGCTAGAGGTCCCCTTGACACCGGGGAGCTGTTTTTT. This gives the protein CSARGPLDTGELFF.